The clone carrying this TCR beta chain appeared many times. What it binds is unknown. The library was built from approximately 400 ng RNA with molecular barcoded adaptors for alpha/delta and beta/gamma chains. TCRdb redid the calling of the reads with MiXCR, one entry per CDR3 protein. The sample lists roughly 25,000 distinct CDR3 sequences, more than 20% occurring once. Every patient had bone marrow sampled while the disease was active. The sample comes from a study of read filtering for tumor transcriptome and immune sequencing. Study-wide background: R-ISS stage counts were 8 for I, 15 to 20 for II, more than 5 for III.

Overall study results and limits: Compared with RNA-seq, IR-seq gave much higher clonotype depth and reliability.

CDR1 SGHTA and CDR2 FQGNSA come from the germline V gene. V lost 3 bases, J lost 2 bases, and 14 bases lay in between. This CDR3 spans 15 amino acids. This clonotype was obtained from a donor over 35 with multiple myeloma. The chain uses TRBV7-2 and TRBJ2-7; a possible D gene is TRBD1 (5 bases). Sequencing was done on a sample of a population of CD138-negative cells sorted from bone marrow. In DNA form, the CDR3 reads TGTGCCAGCAGCTTTGTCCAGGGTGGTCCCTACGAGCAGTACTTC. Translation: CASSFVQGGPYEQYF.